Each of the 26 T cell receptor beta chains below was sequenced from the same sample in a study of CD8+CD57+ T cells in acquired aplastic anemia. For sequencing, patients were chosen who had shown expansion of CD8+CD57+ cells by flow cytometry. It was genomic DNA that served as the template for profiling TCR beta VDJ and CDR3. TCRdb re-derived calls from the reads in MiXCR, one entry per CDR3 protein. The sample has 150,000 to 200,000 distinct CDR3 sequences, less than 60% seen once; the top ten hold 1.8%. Material for sequencing was sorted CD4+, CD8+, or CD8+CD57+ T cells (not recorded which) from PBMCs. The origin of the receptors is a human donor with aplastic anemia.

Note on this clonotype: An end of the junction does not agree with germline; a read error may underlie this. The chain joins TRBV2 to TRBJ2-1, with 9 bases fitting TRBD2. Germline-derived CDR1 and CDR2 are SNHLY and FYNNEI. This CDR3 region has 13 residues. For the CDR3, the DNA is TGTGCCAGCAGTGAACAGAGGCGGGGGGGTTTGCTCTTC. Residues: CASSEQRRGGLLF. The full variable domain, with the rest looked up from reference TRBV2 and TRBJ2-1, is EPEVTQTPSHQVTQMGQEVILRCVPISNHLYFYWYRQILGQKVEFLVSFYNNEISEKSEIFDDQFSVERPDGSNFTLKIRSTKLEDSAMYFCASSEQRRGGLLFGPGTRLTVL.

In this sample, this clonotype turned up many times. The rearrangement uses TRBV7-9 and TRBJ1-1; D remains ambiguous. V lost 5 bases to trimming and J lost 0 bases, with 10 bases between them. The CDR3 contains 14 residues. Germline lookup yields CDR1 SEHNR and CDR2 FQNEAQ (reference sequence). The CDR3: CASSLSTVNTEAFF. CDR3 DNA: TGTGCCAGCAGCCTAAGCACAGTGAACACTGAAGCTTTCTTT.

This sequence joins TRBV7-9 and TRBJ2-7; D is unresolved. V was pared by 1 base and J by 2 bases, with 9 bases between. Germline V gene lookup returns CDR1 SEHNR and CDR2 FQNEAQ (reference sequence). The CDR3 totals 14 residues. The DNA for the CDR3 is TGTGCCAGCAGCTTAGTTGGCAGGACCTACGAGCAGTACTTC. Translated, it gives CASSLVGRTYEQYF. The variable domain in full, completed from reference TRBV7-9 and TRBJ2-7, reads DTGVSQNPRHKITKRGQNVTFRCDPISEHNRLYWYRQTLGQGPEFLTYFQNEAQLEKSRLLSDRFSAERPKGSFSTLEIQRTEQGDSAMYLCASSLVGRTYEQYFGPGTRLTVT.

This clonotype was seen ten or more times. The V gene is TRBV3-1, the J gene TRBJ1-6, with D possibly being TRBD1 (6 bases). CDR3 size: 14 residues. With 4 bases removed from V and 7 bases from J, the gap between germline ends came to 11 bases. Germline CDR1 and CDR2: LGHDT and YNNKEL (reference sequence). The CDR3 nucleotides read TGTGCCAGCAGCCCCTGGACAGAGAATTCACCCCTCCACTTT. Encoded protein: CASSPWTENSPLHF. The whole variable domain, filled in from reference TRBV3-1 and TRBJ1-6, reads DTAVSQTPKYLVTQMGNDKSIKCEQNLGHDTMYWYKQDSKKFLKIMFSYNNKELIINETVPNRFSPKSPDKAHLNLHINSLELGDSAVYFCASSPWTENSPLHFGNGTRLTVT.

As to this clonotype: A single base separates this from a much larger clone, so it may be a read error. The chain joins TRBV29-1 to TRBJ2-1, with TRBD1 matching 8 bases. The germline gives CDR1 SQVTM, CDR2 ANQGSEA. The CDR3 is made up of 11 amino acids. The CDR3 reads CGVDRGSEQFF. In nucleotides, the CDR3 is TGCGGCGTTGACAGGGGATCCGAGCAGTTCTTC.

V gene TRBV15 combines with J gene TRBJ1-5; D is uncertain. This CDR3 spans 15 amino acids. CDR1 and CDR2 from the germline V gene are LNHNV and YYDKDF (reference sequence). The ends were cut back, 3 bases at V and 0 bases at J, with 9 bases in the middle. Here the CDR3 reads CATSSDGSSNQPQHF. CDR3 coding DNA: TGTGCCACCAGCAGCGACGGGTCTAGCAATCAGCCCCAGCATTTT.

This clonotype was detected many times. The chain has TRBV7-2 and TRBJ1-1; TRBD1 matches 7 bases. CDR1 SGHTA and CDR2 FQGNSA come from the germline V gene. The CDR3 contains 15 residues. Trimming took 1 base from V and 6 from J; bases not matched to a gene: 8. The CDR3 here is CASSLETGEWAEAFF. CDR3 bases: TGTGCCAGCAGCTTAGAAACAGGGGAATGGGCTGAAGCTTTCTTT.

This clonotype turned up a few times. In DNA form, the CDR3 reads TGTGCCACCAGTGCCGACAGTCGGGCCGGGGAGCTGTTTTTT. Translated: CATSADSRAGELFF. The rearrangement uses TRBV24-1 and TRBJ2-2; D is possibly TRBD1 (5 bases). This CDR3 has 14 amino acids. Germline CDR1 reads KGHDR; CDR2 reads SFDVKD. V was pared by 5 bases and J by 6 bases, with 12 bases between.

V and J are TRBV5-4 and TRBJ2-7; 12 bases line up with TRBD2. The J call may be incorrect, as the DNA end agrees better with TRBJ2-4. CDR3 length: 18 amino acids. CDR1 and CDR2 from the germline V gene are SGHNT and YYREEE (reference sequence). The CDR3 loop reads CASSLASGGADAKNIQYF. The CDR3 DNA follows: TGTGCCAGCAGCTTGGCTAGCGGGGGGGCCGATGCCAAAAACATTCAGTACTTC.

This clonotype was detected only once. A single base separates this from a much larger clone, so it may be a read error. V is TRBV6-1 and J is TRBJ1-5, with 7 bases matching TRBD1. Germline V CDR1 and CDR2: MNHNS, SASEGT. The CDR3 has 15 amino acids. CDR3 sequence (DNA): TGTGCCAGCAGTGTCCACAGGGGAAGCAGTCAGCCCCAGCATTTT. As protein: CASSVHRGSSQPQHF.

V is TRBV30 and J is TRBJ2-7; maybe TRBD2 (7 bases). Germline V lookup: CDR1 GTSNPN, CDR2 SVGIG (reference sequence). The V end lost 1 base, the J end lost 0 bases, and 10 bases lay between the germline ends. The CDR3 has 14 residues. CDR3 DNA sequence: TGTGCCTGGAGTGGGGGGGGCAGCTCCTACGAGCAGTACTTC. Protein sequence: CAWSGGGSSYEQYF.

V is TRBV5-1 and J is TRBJ2-4; 11 bases are shared with TRBD2. Losses at the gene ends were 4 bases for V and 9 bases for J; bases not matched to a gene: 21. The germline V gene has CDR1 SGHRS and CDR2 YFSETQ. This CDR3 is 19 amino acids long. In nucleotides, the CDR3 is TGCGCCAGCAGCGTCGGGCGATTCCGGCGGGGACTAGCGGAGGTCATTCAGTACTTC. Translated, it gives CASSVGRFRRGLAEVIQYF.

This clonotype was observed at least ten times. The chain employs TRBV19 and TRBJ1-5; D perhaps matches TRBD1 (5 bases). Trimming took 3 bases from V and 0 from J, leaving 12 bases between them. This CDR3 region has 16 residues. Per germline, CDR1 LNHDA and CDR2 SQIVND (reference sequence). The chain's CDR3 is CASSMGPAYSNQPQHF. The CDR3 nucleotides are TGTGCCAGTAGTATGGGGCCAGCCTATAGCAATCAGCCCCAGCATTTT.

The rearrangement joins TRBV27 to TRBJ2-2; the match to TRBD1 covers 7 bases. The V and J ends lost 6 bases and 0 bases, in that order; junction bases with no gene match: 4. Germline-derived CDR1 and CDR2 are MNHEY and SMNVEV (reference sequence). The CDR3 is 15 residues long. The CDR3 protein is CASRMDRPNTGELFF. CDR3 bases: TGTGCCAGCAGGATGGACAGGCCGAACACCGGGGAGCTGTTTTTT.

This clonotype was detected a few times. The gene calls are TRBV7-2 and TRBJ2-1, with TRBD2 matching over 14 bases. The CDR3 is made up of 15 amino acids. CDR1 is SGHTA and CDR2 is FQGNSA in the germline V gene. V was pared by 6 bases and J by 7 bases, with 5 bases of the junction left unmatched. Here the CDR3 DNA reads TGTGCCAGCAGTTCGACTAGCGGGAGGGGTAATGAGCAGTTCTTC. This translates into CASSSTSGRGNEQFF.

A note on this clonotype: The CDR3 ends on some other residue instead of the conserved phenylalanine or tryptophan, so this is likely a read error. The chain uses TRBV9 and TRBJ1-1; D uncertain. Germline V gene data show CDR1 as SGDLS and CDR2 as YYNGEE. This CDR3 region has 14 residues. Trimming shortened V by 0 bases and J by 6 bases, and 12 bases separated the two germline ends. The CDR3 region has the DNA TGTGCCAGCAGCGTAGTACCAGTCGGGGCTGAAGCTTTCTTG. Translated, it gives CASSVVPVGAEAFL.

The V and J genes are TRBV6-1 and TRBJ2-3, with 9 bases identical to TRBD2. In germline, CDR1 is MNHNS, CDR2 SASEGT. J gave up 1 base and V 3 bases, and 5 bases lay outside the gene matches. The CDR3 runs to 16 residues. CDR3 sequence (DNA): TGTGCCAGCAGTGAGGTAGCGGGGGCCCGCACAGATACGCAGTATTTT. Translation: CASSEVAGARTDTQYF.

This clonotype has at least ten counts. The gene calls are TRBV2 and TRBJ2-3, with 10 nucleotides matching TRBD2. Germline V gives CDR1 SNHLY, CDR2 FYNNEI. V lost 2 bases, J lost 1 base, and 0 bases stayed unmatched. The CDR3 is 15 amino acids. CDR3 region: CASSELAGGTDTQYF. The CDR3 DNA is TGTGCCAGCAGTGAACTAGCGGGGGGCACAGATACGCAGTATTTT.

Many counts were recorded for this clonotype. J is TRBJ1-6 and V is TRBV6-1; TRBD1 aligns across 9 bases. The CDR3 spans 15 residues. Losses at the gene ends were 6 bases for V and 7 bases for J; bases not matched to a gene: 7. Germline V gene data show CDR1 as MNHNS and CDR2 as SASEGT. The CDR3 is CASSETGTGNSPLHF. For the CDR3, the DNA is TGTGCCAGCAGCGAGACCGGGACAGGGAATTCACCCCTCCACTTT.

The chain couples TRBV2 to TRBJ2-7; D is ambiguous. Looked up from germline, CDR1 is SNHLY and CDR2 is FYNNEI. Trimming stripped 6 bases from V and 0 bases from J, with 9 bases between. This CDR3 is 13 amino acids long. CDR3 region: CASSYGPSYEQYF. In nucleotides, the CDR3 is TGTGCCAGCAGCTATGGGCCCTCCTACGAGCAGTACTTC.

In regard to this clonotype: A clone one base away is much larger, so this may be a read error. The V gene is TRBV5-4, the J gene TRBJ2-7; D is perhaps TRBD1 (5 bases). Per germline, CDR1 SGHNT and CDR2 YYREEE (reference sequence). The CDR3 has 14 residues. For the CDR3, the DNA is TGTGCCAGCGGCTTGGCTGGGGCCAGAAACGAGCAGTACTTC. It yields the protein CASGLAGARNEQYF.

The CDR3 protein is CSATISNQPQHF. For the CDR3, the DNA is TGCAGTGCTACAATAAGCAATCAGCCCCAGCATTTT. The chain uses TRBV20-1 and TRBJ1-5, with D uncertain. The CDR3 contains 12 residues. Germline assignment: CDR1 DFQATT and CDR2 SNEGSKA (reference sequence). Deletions cut 4 bases from V and 1 base from J, with 5 bases between.

This clonotype came up many times. This sequence joins TRBV7-8 and TRBJ1-2, with 10 nucleotides matching TRBD1. Germline CDR1 is SGHVS and CDR2 is FQNEAQ. There are 14 residues in the CDR3. With 1 base clipped from V and 6 bases from J, the junction kept 2 bases outside the gene matches. The CDR3 nucleotides read TGTGCCAGCAGCTTAGTGGGACAGGGGAATGGCTACACCTTC. This sequence encodes CASSLVGQGNGYTF.

The rearrangement links TRBV12-3 or TRBV12-4 to TRBJ1-2; the D gene is possibly TRBD1 (5 bases). With 6 bases removed from V and 8 bases from J, the gap between germline ends came to 16 bases. CDR3 length equals 13 residues. CDR3 residues: CASRPTVSYGYTF. In nucleotides, the CDR3 is TGTGCCAGCAGGCCGACAGTTTCCTACGGCTACACCTTC.

This clonotype was counted at least ten times. The chain carries TRBV10-3 and TRBJ2-3; no reliable D call. Deletions cut 3 bases from V and 6 bases from J, with 4 bases between. In germline, CDR1 is ENHRY, CDR2 SYGVKD. The CDR3 spans 11 residues. The CDR3 region has the DNA TGTGCCATCAGTGAAGAGGATACGCAGTATTTT. This codes for CAISEEDTQYF.

J is TRBJ1-6 and V is TRBV29-1; D not certain. The CDR3 is 10 residues long. V was cut by 7 bases and J by 7 bases, with 5 bases left in between. Germline CDR1 and CDR2: SQVTM and ANQGSEA. CDR3 sequence: CSGRNSPLHF. In DNA, the CDR3 is TGCAGCGGGAGGAATTCACCCCTCCACTTT.